Given below is one T cell receptor beta chain in context. The record originates from a study of T-cell memory formation after mild COVID-19. TCRdb itself ran the 5' RACE reads through MiXCR, one entry per CDR3 protein. Seen here are fewer than 450,000 distinct CDR3 sequences, roughly 24% observed once, and the top ten hold about 10%. Trimming at V came to 0 bases and at J to 0 bases, leaving 2 bases not matched to a gene. The CDR3 extends over 16 amino acids. Germline V lookup: CDR1 SGHRS, CDR2 YFSETQ. The TCR was taken from an adult woman who had mild COVID-19 (a few samples of this study predate the infection). Cell type and time point are not known. Sequenced input: PBMCs or a T cell subset sorted from them (not recorded which). The chain is built from TRBV5-1 and TRBJ2-3, with TRBD2 matching over 9 bases. CDR3 in amino acids: CASSLGLAESTDTQYF. The CDR3 DNA follows: TGCGCCAGCAGCTTGGGACTAGCGGAGAGCACAGATACGCAGTATTTT.